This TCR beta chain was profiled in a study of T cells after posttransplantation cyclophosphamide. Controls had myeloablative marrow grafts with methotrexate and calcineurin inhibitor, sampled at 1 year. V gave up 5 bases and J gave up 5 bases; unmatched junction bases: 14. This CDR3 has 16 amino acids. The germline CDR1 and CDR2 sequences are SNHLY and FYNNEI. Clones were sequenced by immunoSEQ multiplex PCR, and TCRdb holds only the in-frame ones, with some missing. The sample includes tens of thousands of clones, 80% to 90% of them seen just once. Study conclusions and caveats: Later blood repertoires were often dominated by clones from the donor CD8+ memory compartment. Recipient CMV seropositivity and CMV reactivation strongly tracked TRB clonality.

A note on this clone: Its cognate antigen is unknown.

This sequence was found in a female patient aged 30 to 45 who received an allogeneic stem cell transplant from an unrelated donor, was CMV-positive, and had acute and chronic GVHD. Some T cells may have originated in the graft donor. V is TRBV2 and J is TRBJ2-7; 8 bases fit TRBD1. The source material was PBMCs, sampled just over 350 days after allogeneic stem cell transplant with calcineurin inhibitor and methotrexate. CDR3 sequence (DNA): TGTGCCAGCAGTAAACATCCGGGACAGGAGAAAGACGAGCAGTACTTC. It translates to CASSKHPGQEKDEQYF.